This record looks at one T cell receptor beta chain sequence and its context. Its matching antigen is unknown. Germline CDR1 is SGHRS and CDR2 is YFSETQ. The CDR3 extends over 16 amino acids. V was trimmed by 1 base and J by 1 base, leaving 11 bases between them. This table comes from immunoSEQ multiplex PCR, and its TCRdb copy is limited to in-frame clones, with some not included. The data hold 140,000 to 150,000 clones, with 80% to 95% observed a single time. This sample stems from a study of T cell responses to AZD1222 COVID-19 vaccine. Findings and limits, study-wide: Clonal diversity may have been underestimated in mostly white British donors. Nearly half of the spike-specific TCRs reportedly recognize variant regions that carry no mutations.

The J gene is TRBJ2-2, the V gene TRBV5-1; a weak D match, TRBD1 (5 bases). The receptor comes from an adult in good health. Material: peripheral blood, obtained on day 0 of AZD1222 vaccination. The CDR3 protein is CASSLLGRENTGELFF. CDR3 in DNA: TGCGCCAGCAGCTTGTTGGGCAGGGAGAACACCGGGGAGCTGTTTTTT.